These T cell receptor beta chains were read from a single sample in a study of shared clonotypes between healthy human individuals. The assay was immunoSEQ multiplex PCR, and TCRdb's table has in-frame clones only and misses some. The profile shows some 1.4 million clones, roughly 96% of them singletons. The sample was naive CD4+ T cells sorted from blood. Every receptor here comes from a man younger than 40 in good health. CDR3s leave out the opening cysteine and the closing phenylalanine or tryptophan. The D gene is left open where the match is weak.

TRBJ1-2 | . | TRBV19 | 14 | ASSLYLTSDLYGYT
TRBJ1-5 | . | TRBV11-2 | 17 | ASTVRDPDVGYSNQPQH
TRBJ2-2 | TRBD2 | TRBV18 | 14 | ASSPRGGGNTGELF
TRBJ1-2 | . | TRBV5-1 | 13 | ASSPRDNPLWGYT
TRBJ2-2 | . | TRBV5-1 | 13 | ASSLAGANTGELF
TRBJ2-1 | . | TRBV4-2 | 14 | ASSPRLTGSYNEQF
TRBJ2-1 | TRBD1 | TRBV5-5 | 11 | ASRFEWDRGQF
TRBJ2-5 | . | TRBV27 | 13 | ASSLSVGFQETQY
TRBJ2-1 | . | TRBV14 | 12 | ASSVLRRNNEQF
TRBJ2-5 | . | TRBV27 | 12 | ASSLSGRQETQY
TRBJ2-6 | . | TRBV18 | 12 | ASSRDPGANVLT
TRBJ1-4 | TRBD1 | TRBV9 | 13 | ASSASTGVGEKLF
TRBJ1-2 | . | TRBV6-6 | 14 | ASSYSENRKNYGYT
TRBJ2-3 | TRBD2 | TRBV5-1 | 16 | ASSLAKAGVRGTDTQY
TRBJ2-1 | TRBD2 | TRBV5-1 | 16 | ASSLGLAGGPTNNEQF
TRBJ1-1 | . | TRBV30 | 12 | AWNTGRRNTEAF
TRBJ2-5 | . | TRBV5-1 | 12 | ASSLAGDQETQY
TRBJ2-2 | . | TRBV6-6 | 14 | ASSQRRRGLIRELF
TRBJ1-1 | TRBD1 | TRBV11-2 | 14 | ASSPHLQGANTEAF
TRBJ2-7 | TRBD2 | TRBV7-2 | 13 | ASSLAELAGVEQY
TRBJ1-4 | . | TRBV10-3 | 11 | AISDLENEKLF
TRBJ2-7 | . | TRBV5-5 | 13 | ASSLVWTQRNEQY
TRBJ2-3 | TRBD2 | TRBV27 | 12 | ASSSGGGTDTQY
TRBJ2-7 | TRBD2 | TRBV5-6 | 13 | ASSPKLAGVGEQY
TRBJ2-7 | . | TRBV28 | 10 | ASTGQPYEQY
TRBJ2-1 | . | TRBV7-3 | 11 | ASSSTGWNEQF
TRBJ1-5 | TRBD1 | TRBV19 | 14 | ASSLHLGQGNQPQH
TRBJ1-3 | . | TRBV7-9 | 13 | ASSLPGSPGNTIY
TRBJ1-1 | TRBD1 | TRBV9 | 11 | ASSTGGGTEAF
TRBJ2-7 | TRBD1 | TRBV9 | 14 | ASSVATGTGVSEQY
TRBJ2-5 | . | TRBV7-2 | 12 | ASGRVLGSETQY
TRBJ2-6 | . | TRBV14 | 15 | ASSHPAAAAGANVLT
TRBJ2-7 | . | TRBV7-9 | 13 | ASSLGGATNHEQY
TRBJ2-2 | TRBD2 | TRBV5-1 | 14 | ASSLGLAGNTGELF
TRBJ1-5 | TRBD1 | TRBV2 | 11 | ASSQDRAQPQH
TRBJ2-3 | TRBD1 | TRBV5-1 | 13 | ASLFGDRGTDTQY
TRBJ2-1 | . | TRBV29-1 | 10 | STRGQTNEQF
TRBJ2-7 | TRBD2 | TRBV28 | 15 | ASSSPLLAGVIYEQY
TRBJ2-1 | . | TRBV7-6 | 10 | ASSLFKNEQF
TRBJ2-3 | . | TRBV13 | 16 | ASSLTRKVFTYTDTQY
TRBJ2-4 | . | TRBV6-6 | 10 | ASSYSRNIQY
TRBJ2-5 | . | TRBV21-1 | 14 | ASSKPRDGAQETQY
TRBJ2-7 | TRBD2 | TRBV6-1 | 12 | ASTRTSGSYEQY
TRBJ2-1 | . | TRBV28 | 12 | ASRGTSLGGEQF
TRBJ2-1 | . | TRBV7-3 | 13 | ASSIDPSSYNEQF
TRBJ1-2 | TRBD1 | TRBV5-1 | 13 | ASSLRTGGDYGYT
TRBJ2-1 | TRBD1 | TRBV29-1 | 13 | SVYLSGQAYNEQF
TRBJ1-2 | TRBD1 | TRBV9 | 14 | ASSVGGGQGAVGYT
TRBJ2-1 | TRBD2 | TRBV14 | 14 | ASSQVGAGWYNEQF
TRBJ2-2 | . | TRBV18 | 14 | ASSPELTRLTGELF
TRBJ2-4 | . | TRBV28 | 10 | ASTSGTGDTY
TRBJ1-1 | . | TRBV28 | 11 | ASSLTENTEAF
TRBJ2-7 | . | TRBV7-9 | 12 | ASSLRASVYEQY